These 11 T cell receptor beta chains were all obtained from the same sample, sequenced in a study of T-cell memory formation after mild COVID-19. TCRdb fed the 5' RACE reads into MiXCR, producing one record per CDR3 protein. The table has 500,000 to 550,000 distinct CDR3 sequences, around 21% seen once; the top ten hold around 13%. Sequenced: PBMCs or a T cell subset sorted from them (not recorded which). The receptors were gathered from an adult woman who had mild COVID-19 (a few samples of this study predate the infection). Cell type and time point are not known.

V and J are TRBV18 and TRBJ2-7; TRBD2 is a possible D gene (7 bases). Deletions cut 2 bases from V and 0 bases from J, with 20 bases between. This CDR3 contains 18 residues. Germline V gene data show CDR1 as KGHSH and CDR2 as LQKENI. CDR3: CASSPSYSEGGLSYEQYF. The DNA of the CDR3 is TGTGCCAGCTCACCAAGTTACAGCGAGGGGGGGCTCTCCTACGAGCAGTACTTC.

Only a few counts were recorded for this clonotype. The chain employs TRBV10-3 and TRBJ2-3; a weak D match, TRBD1 (5 bases). Germline loops: CDR1 ENHRY, CDR2 SYGVKD. This CDR3 is 14 amino acids long. Trimming took off 6 bases at V and 2 bases at J, with 12 bases between the two ends. For the CDR3, the DNA is TGTGCCATCAGCGAGCGACAGATCACAGATACGCAGTATTTT. Translated, it gives CAISERQITDTQYF.

This chain connects TRBV7-9 to TRBJ1-5; 7 nucleotides align to TRBD1. The CDR3 is made up of 15 amino acids. The ends lost 3 bases at V and 6 bases at J; junction bases unmatched: 8. Germline CDR1 and CDR2: SEHNR and FQNEAQ (reference sequence). CDR3 bases: TGTGCCAGCAGCTTCTCGACAGGGTGGGGTCAGCCCCAGCATTTT. This encodes CASSFSTGWGQPQHF.

This sequence joins TRBV18 and TRBJ1-2; TRBD1 is a possible D gene (5 bases). CDR1 is KGHSH and CDR2 is LQKENI in the germline V gene. The germline V and J ends were trimmed by 4 bases and 2 bases, with 11 bases remaining between them. The CDR3 sequence is 14 residues long. CDR3 coding DNA: TGTGCCAGCTCACGCCCAGGGCAGAACTATGGCTACACCTTC. As protein: CASSRPGQNYGYTF.

The chain has TRBV12-3 or TRBV12-4 and TRBJ2-1, with 10 bases lining up with TRBD2. This CDR3 is built from 16 residues. The junction had 6 bases not matched to a gene; V was cut back by 2 bases and J by 5 bases. The CDR3 is CASSLTLAGVNNEQFF. CDR3 DNA sequence: TGTGCCAGCAGTTTAACGCTAGCGGGGGTGAACAATGAGCAGTTCTTC.

This clonotype was counted between two and nine times. The chain's CDR3 is CASSISGTQYEQYF. The CDR3 bases are TGTGCCAGCTCCATTAGCGGGACCCAGTACGAGCAGTACTTC. The chain joins TRBV12-3 or TRBV12-4 to TRBJ2-7, with TRBD2 identical over 8 bases. The CDR3 has 14 residues. After removal of 8 bases from V and 4 bases from J, the junction contained 10 bases not matched to a gene.

This clonotype was seen ten or more times. The rearrangement uses TRBV6-5 and TRBJ1-5; tentative D call: TRBD1 (5 bases). Germline CDR1 reads MNHEY; CDR2 reads SVGAGI. Trimming removed 5 bases from V and 1 base from J, with 12 bases in between. The CDR3 totals 15 residues. The CDR3 loop reads CASSGGGVSNQPQHF. The CDR3 nucleotides read TGTGCCAGCAGTGGCGGGGGGGTAAGCAATCAGCCCCAGCATTTT.

The rearrangement joins TRBV24-1 to TRBJ2-5; D is undetermined. The germline V and J ends were trimmed by 0 bases and 5 bases, with 12 bases remaining between them. CDR1 is KGHDR, CDR2 SFDVKD, per germline. The CDR3 is 15 amino acids. Here the CDR3 DNA reads TGTGCCACCAGTGATTTGCGTGGCGGATCGGAGACCCAGTACTTC. Translating gives CATSDLRGGSETQYF.

Only a few counts were recorded for this clonotype. The chain joins TRBV12-3 or TRBV12-4 to TRBJ1-6; the D is unclear. The CDR3 consists of 12 residues. The ends were cut back, 6 bases at V and 7 bases at J, with 7 bases in the middle. The CDR3, as DNA: TGTGCCAGCAGGATCCAGAATTCACCCCTCCACTTT. Its translation is CASRIQNSPLHF.

This clonotype has at least ten counts. The chain recombines TRBV6-1 with TRBJ2-7; 14 bases agree with TRBD2. Germline CDR1 reads MNHNS; CDR2 reads SASEGT. This CDR3 is 17 amino acids long. Trimming cost V 7 bases and J 2 bases; bases outside gene matches: 10. The CDR3 reads CASTPGTSGGLTYEQYF. The CDR3 DNA follows: TGTGCCAGCACCCCCGGGACTAGCGGGGGTCTTACCTACGAGCAGTACTTC.

This clonotype has more than one count but fewer than ten. This rearrangement joins TRBV24-1 to TRBJ1-1, with 7 bases fitting TRBD1. V was clipped by 7 bases and J by 9 bases; unmatched bases: 13. CDR3 length: 14 residues. Germline CDR1 KGHDR, CDR2 SFDVKD. The CDR3 here is CATSPNVAGGKAFF. CDR3 nucleotide sequence: TGTGCCACCAGCCCCAATGTGGCAGGGGGGAAAGCTTTCTTT.